This T cell receptor (beta chain) derives from a study of blood T cell repertoires in COVID-19. Looking at the study overall: Spain, Italy and the United States supplied samples that represented acute and convalescent COVID-19.

The CDR3 is 16 amino acids. The germline V and J ends were trimmed by 4 bases and 0 bases, with 10 bases remaining between them. Germline-derived CDR1 and CDR2 are MNHEY and SVGAGI. As processed by the authors: Amplification with reference gene primers provided the estimates of nucleated cell counts. Clones were read by immunoSEQ multiplex PCR, and TCRdb kept only the in-frame ones, dropping some. V, J and clone size are those of that table, while D and trimming were read from the DNA. The sample includes more than 35,000 clones, 80% of them seen just once. This clone has just one count. The clonotype comes from a woman in her seventies with acute or convalescent COVID-19. The V and J genes are TRBV6-5 and TRBJ2-6; D not resolved. Sequenced: peripheral blood. The CDR3 sequence: CASSLQISSGANVLTF. CDR3 nucleotides: TGTGCCAGCAGTTTACAGATTTCCTCTGGGGCCAACGTCCTGACTTTC.